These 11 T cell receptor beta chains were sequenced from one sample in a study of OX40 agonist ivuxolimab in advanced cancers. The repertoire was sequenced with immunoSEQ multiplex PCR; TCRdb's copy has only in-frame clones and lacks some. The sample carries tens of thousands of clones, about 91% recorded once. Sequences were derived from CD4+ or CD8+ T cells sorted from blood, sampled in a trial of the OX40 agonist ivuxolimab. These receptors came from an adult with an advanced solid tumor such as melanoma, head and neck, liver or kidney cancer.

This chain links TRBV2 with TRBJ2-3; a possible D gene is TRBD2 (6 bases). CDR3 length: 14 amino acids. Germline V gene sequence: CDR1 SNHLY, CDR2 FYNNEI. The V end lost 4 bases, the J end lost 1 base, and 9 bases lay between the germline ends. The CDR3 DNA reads TGTGCCAGCAGTGCGGACTACGGCACAGATACGCAGTATTTT. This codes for CASSADYGTDTQYF.

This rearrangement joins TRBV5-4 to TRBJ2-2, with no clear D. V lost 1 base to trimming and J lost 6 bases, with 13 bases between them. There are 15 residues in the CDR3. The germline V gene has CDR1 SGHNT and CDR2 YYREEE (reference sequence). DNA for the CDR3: TGTGCCAGCAGCTTGTCCAAAGGTGGGGCCGGGGAGCTGTTTTTT. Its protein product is CASSLSKGGAGELFF.

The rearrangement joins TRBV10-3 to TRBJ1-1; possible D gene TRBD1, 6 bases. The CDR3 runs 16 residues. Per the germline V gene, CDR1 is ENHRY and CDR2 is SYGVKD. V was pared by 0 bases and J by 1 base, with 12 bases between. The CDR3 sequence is CAISESGTTANTEAFF. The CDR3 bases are TGTGCCATCAGTGAGTCCGGGACAACTGCGAACACTGAAGCTTTCTTT.

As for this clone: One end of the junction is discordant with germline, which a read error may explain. The CDR3: CASSKYTDTQYF. The CDR3 region has the DNA TGTGCCAGCAGTAAATACACAGATACGCAGTATTTT. The chain links TRBV25-1 to TRBJ2-3; D remains unclear. The CDR3 is 12 amino acids. The germline V gene encodes CDR1 MGHDK and CDR2 SYGVNS.

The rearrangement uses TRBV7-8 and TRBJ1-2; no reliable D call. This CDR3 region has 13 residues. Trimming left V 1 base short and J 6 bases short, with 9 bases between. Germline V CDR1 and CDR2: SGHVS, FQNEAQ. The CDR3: CASSLGASDGYTF. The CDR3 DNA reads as TGTGCCAGCAGCTTAGGGGCCTCGGATGGCTACACCTTC.

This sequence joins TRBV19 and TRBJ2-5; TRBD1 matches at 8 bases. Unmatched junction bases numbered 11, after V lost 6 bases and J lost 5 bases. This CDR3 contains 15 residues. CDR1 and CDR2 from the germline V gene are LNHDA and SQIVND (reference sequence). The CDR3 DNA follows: TGTGCCAGTAGCAGACAGGACAGGGACCTGGAGACCCAGTACTTC. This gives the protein CASSRQDRDLETQYF. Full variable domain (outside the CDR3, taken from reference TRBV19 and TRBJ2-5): DGGITQSPKYLFRKEGQNVTLSCEQNLNHDAMYWYRQDPGQGLRLIYYSQIVNDFQKGDIAEGYSVSREKKESFPLTVTSAQKNPTAFYLCASSRQDRDLETQYFGPGTRLLVL.

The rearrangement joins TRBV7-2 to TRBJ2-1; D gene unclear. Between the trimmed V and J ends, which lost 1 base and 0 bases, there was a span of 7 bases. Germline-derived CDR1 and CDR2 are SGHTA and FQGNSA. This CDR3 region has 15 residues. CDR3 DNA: TGTGCCAGCAGCTTAGAAGCGACCTCCTACAATGAGCAGTTCTTC. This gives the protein CASSLEATSYNEQFF.

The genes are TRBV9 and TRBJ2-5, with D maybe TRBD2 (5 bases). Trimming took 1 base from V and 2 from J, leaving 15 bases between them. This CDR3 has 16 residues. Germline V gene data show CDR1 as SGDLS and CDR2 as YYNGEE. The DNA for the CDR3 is TGTGCCAGCAGCGTAAACGGTCGGGGTCCACAAGAGACCCAGTACTTC. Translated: CASSVNGRGPQETQYF.

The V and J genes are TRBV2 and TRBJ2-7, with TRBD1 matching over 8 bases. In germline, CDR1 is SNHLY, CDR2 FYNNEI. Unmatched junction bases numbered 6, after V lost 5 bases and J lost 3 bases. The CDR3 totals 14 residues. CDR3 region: CASSKDRGHYEQYF. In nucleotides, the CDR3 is TGTGCCAGCAGTAAAGACAGGGGACACTACGAGCAGTACTTC.

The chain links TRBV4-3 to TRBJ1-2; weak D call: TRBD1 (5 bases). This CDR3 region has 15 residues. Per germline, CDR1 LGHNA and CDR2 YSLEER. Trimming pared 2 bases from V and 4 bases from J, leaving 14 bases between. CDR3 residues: CASSQSSPGPYGYTF. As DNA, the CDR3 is TGCGCCAGCAGCCAATCCTCCCCAGGGCCCTATGGCTACACCTTC.

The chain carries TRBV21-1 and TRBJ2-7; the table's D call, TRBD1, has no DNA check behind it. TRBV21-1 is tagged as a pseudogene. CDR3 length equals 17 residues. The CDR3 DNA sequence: TGTGCCAGCAGCAAAGCGGACAGGGACCTTTTTTACTACGAGCAGTACTTC. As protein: CASSKADRDLFYYEQYF.